Presented here are 10 T cell receptor beta chains from one specimen sequenced in a study of cytomegalovirus exposure and HLA in healthy donors. The PCR made use of 60 Vbeta and 13 Jbeta primers. Using immunoSEQ multiplex PCR, the repertoire was profiled, and TCRdb retains in-frame clones only, with some absent. The data show roughly 150,000 clones, around 84% seen once. Sequencing was done on a sample of PBMCs. These receptors all stem from a young woman in good health and CMV-seronegative.

V gene TRBV2 combines with J gene TRBJ2-5, with 7 bases that match TRBD1. From germline, CDR1 is SNHLY and CDR2 FYNNEI. Trimming removed 6 bases from V and 3 bases from J; junction bases left unmatched: 1. The CDR3 runs to 12 residues. The CDR3 sequence is CASRGTEETQYF. For the CDR3, the DNA is TGTGCCAGCAGGGGGACAGAAGAGACCCAGTACTTC.

The rearrangement joins TRBV2 to TRBJ1-4; possible D gene TRBD1, 5 bases. Germline-derived CDR1 and CDR2 are SNHLY and FYNNEI. CDR3 length: 16 amino acids. Trimming removed 6 bases at V and 1 base at J, with 15 bases between. The CDR3 DNA follows: TGTGCCAGCAGGGCAAGCCGGGGGGGAACTAATGAAAAACTGTTTTTT. This gives the protein CASRASRGGTNEKLFF.

The J gene is TRBJ2-3, the V gene TRBV9; TRBD1 matches 8 bases. The CDR3 is 15 residues long. Germline V gene lookup returns CDR1 SGDLS and CDR2 YYNGEE. V gave up 4 bases and J gave up 2 bases; unmatched junction bases: 6. The CDR3 sequence is CASSTGTGATDTQYF. The CDR3 nucleotides are TGTGCCAGCAGCACCGGGACAGGAGCCACAGATACGCAGTATTTT.

The chain is built from TRBV29-1 and TRBJ2-5, with D uncertain. The end of the DNA is better explained by TRBJ2-7, so the J call may be wrong. The V gene's germline CDR1 is SQVTM and CDR2 ANQGSEA. This CDR3 spans 14 amino acids. The CDR3 DNA sequence: TGCAGCGTTGAAGGATGGGCGGCGAGTAGCGAGCAGTACTTC. Translation gives CSVEGWAASSEQYF.

The chain couples TRBV5-1 to TRBJ1-1; perhaps TRBD1 as D (6 bases). CDR1 and CDR2 (germline): SGHRS, YFSETQ. The CDR3 is made up of 14 amino acids. V lost 2 bases to trimming and J lost 7 bases, with 15 bases between them. The CDR3 DNA reads as TGCGCCAGCAGCTTAACAGGGTTCCAGGGTGAAGCTTTCTTT. Protein product: CASSLTGFQGEAFF.

V usage is TRBV4-2 and J usage is TRBJ2-1, with TRBD2 identical over 13 bases. The V segment lost 1 base and the J segment 5 bases; nucleotides outside the gene matches: 8. The CDR3 loop spans 18 amino acids. The germline CDR1 and CDR2 sequences are LGHNA and YNFKEQ. The CDR3 DNA follows: TGTGCCAGCAGCCAAGCGCTTGGACTAGCGGGGGTCAACAATGAGCAGTTCTTC. It yields the protein CASSQALGLAGVNNEQFF.

The V and J genes are TRBV28 and TRBJ2-5; D not certain. CDR3 length: 14 amino acids. Trimming left V 3 bases short and J 5 bases short, with 13 bases between. The germline V gene has CDR1 MDHEN and CDR2 SYDVKM. The chain's CDR3 is CASSFYGFEETQYF. The CDR3 region has the DNA TGTGCCAGCAGTTTTTACGGTTTTGAGGAGACCCAGTACTTC.

The J gene is TRBJ1-4, the V gene TRBV5-6; a weak D match, TRBD1 (5 bases). Trimming left V 0 bases short and J 7 bases short, with 13 bases between. The CDR3 has 15 amino acids. Looked up from germline, CDR1 is SGHDT and CDR2 is YYEEEE. CDR3 nucleotides: TGTGCCAGCAGCTTGGCCGGGGACTGGAGTGAAAAACTGTTTTTT. Its protein product is CASSLAGDWSEKLFF.

The chain uses TRBV6-6 and TRBJ2-1, with 13 bases fitting TRBD2. There are 15 residues in the CDR3. The V segment lost 6 bases and the J segment 6 bases; nucleotides outside the gene matches: 5. Per germline, CDR1 MNHNY and CDR2 SVGAGI (reference sequence). As DNA, the CDR3 is TGTGCCAGCAGACCGGGACTAGCGGGGATCAATGAGCAGTTCTTC. It translates to CASRPGLAGINEQFF.

The rearrangement uses TRBV5-4 and TRBJ2-7; D unclear. From germline, CDR1 is SGHNT and CDR2 YYREEE (reference sequence). The CDR3 is 13 amino acids. Trimming removed 0 bases at V and 7 bases at J, with 11 bases between. CDR3 loop: CASSLDPLREQYF. The CDR3 region has the DNA TGTGCCAGCAGCTTGGACCCTTTGCGGGAGCAGTACTTC.